A single sample gave rise to the 14 T cell receptor beta chains below, sequenced in a study of tumor and adjacent non-tumor tissue in lung cancer. RNA was extracted from bulk tissue without any cell sorting. Three rounds of nested PCR, following a modified ARM-PCR protocol, produced the TCRbeta library. One entry per CDR3 protein results from TCRdb running MiXCR on the multiplex PCR reads. The profile shows about 110,000 distinct CDR3 sequences, 84% of them singletons. The material sequenced was lung tumor tissue. The receptors originated from a man in his sixties or seventies with non-small cell lung cancer.

Of note for this clonotype: Because it lacks the conserved phenylalanine or tryptophan at the end, this CDR3 is likely a read error. This chain links TRBV6-1 with TRBJ2-5; TRBD2 matches at 8 bases. The CDR3 extends over 15 amino acids. CDR1 is MNHNS, CDR2 SASEGT, per germline. The chain's CDR3 is CASKGGSGVGEAQYL. The CDR3 DNA follows: TGTGCCAGCAAAGGAGGTAGCGGGGTAGGAGAGGCCCAGTACCTC.

Notes on this clonotype: Sequence at one end of the junction differs from germline and may be a read error. This chain uses TRBV5-5 with TRBJ1-2; D gene ambiguous. CDR1 is SGHKS, CDR2 YYEKEE, per germline (reference sequence). The CDR3 has 13 amino acids. As DNA, the CDR3 is TGTGCCAGCATCTTGGATGGGTTCTATGACTACACCTTC. Translated: CASILDGFYDYTF.

For this clonotype: This likely comes from a read error, as the CDR3 has no conserved phenylalanine or tryptophan at its end. This chain's CDR3 is CASSLLTWFGYGYTL. The CDR3 coding sequence is TGTGCCAGCAGTTTATTAACATGGTTTGGCTATGGCTACACCTTA. The J gene is TRBJ1-2, the V gene TRBV12-3 or TRBV12-4; unclear D gene. V lost 2 bases and J lost 4, with 14 bases in between. The CDR3 has 15 amino acids.

The chain uses TRBV10-3 and TRBJ2-5; no reliable D call. CDR1 and CDR2 from the germline V gene are ENHRY and SYGVKD. There are 11 residues in the CDR3. The V and J ends lost 6 bases and 1 base respectively, with 3 bases between them. The CDR3, as DNA: TGTGCCATCAGGGCCCAAGAGACCCAGTACTTC. Encoded protein: CAIRAQETQYF.

About this clonotype itself: This CDR3 is missing its conserved last phenylalanine or tryptophan, likely due to a read error. The chain combines TRBV10-2 with TRBJ2-2, with 7 bases that match TRBD2. The CDR3 sequence is 17 residues long. J lost 4 bases, V lost 4 bases, and 12 bases had no gene match. CDR1 and CDR2 from the germline V gene are WSHSY and SAAADI. CDR3 amino acids: CASSVSGLGRSTGELFC. Here the CDR3 DNA reads TGCGCCAGCAGTGTCTCAGGACTAGGTCGGTCCACCGGGGAGCTGTTTTGT.

Points on this clonotype: Just one base apart from a much larger clone, this may be a read error. V usage is TRBV28 and J usage is TRBJ2-2; no firm D call. Germline lookup yields CDR1 MDHEN and CDR2 SYDVKM. The CDR3 is 13 amino acids. With 6 bases removed from V and 5 bases from J, the gap between germline ends came to 10 bases. CDR3 loop: CASSRPCTGELFF. In DNA, the CDR3 is TGTGCCAGCAGCCGCCCATGTACCGGGGAGCTGTTTTTT.

The gene calls are TRBV20-1 and TRBJ2-1; D perhaps matches TRBD1 (7 bases). The germline V gene encodes CDR1 DFQATT and CDR2 SNEGSKA (reference sequence). Trimming left V 6 bases short and J 9 bases short, with 21 bases between. This CDR3 is 14 amino acids long. The CDR3 DNA sequence: TGCAGTGCACTAGCAGGGGGGCAGGAAATTGAGCAGTTCTTC. Its translation: CSALAGGQEIEQFF.

Points on this clonotype: Since no conserved phenylalanine or tryptophan closes the CDR3, a read error is the likely cause. This chain uses TRBV6-5 with TRBJ2-7; no definite D call. Per the germline V gene, CDR1 is MNHEY and CDR2 is SVGAGI. CDR3 size: 13 residues. The CDR3 DNA follows: TGTGCCAGCAGTTACCGGCTGACCTATGAGCAGTACTCC. Translated: CASSYRLTYEQYS.

This clonotype was found a few times. One base away lies a much larger clone, so this may be a sequencing read error. The genes are TRBV4-1 and TRBJ2-6, with TRBD1 identical over 8 bases. The CDR3 is 19 residues long. Trimming took 0 bases from V and 0 from J; bases not matched to a gene: 7. Germline loops: CDR1 MGHRA, CDR2 YSYEKL. CDR3 protein: CASSQDASGTGSGANVLTF. The DNA for the CDR3 is TGCGCCAGCAGCCAAGATGCTTCCGGGACAGGCTCTGGGGCCAACGTCCTGACTTTC.

A word on this clonotype: Just one base apart from a much larger clone, this may be a read error. The chain has TRBV24-1 and TRBJ2-1; TRBD1 might be the D (6 bases). Between the trimmed V and J ends, which lost 3 bases and 4 bases, there was a span of 15 bases. Per germline, CDR1 KGHDR and CDR2 SFDVKD. The CDR3 covers 16 residues. CDR3 loop: CATSDTGQRRYNEQFF. In nucleotides, the CDR3 is TGTGCCACCAGTGATACCGGACAGAGAAGGTACAATGAGCAGTTCTTC.

This rearrangement joins TRBV20-1 to TRBJ2-5; TRBD2 might be the D (6 bases). V lost 5 bases to trimming and J lost 4 bases, with 17 bases between them. The CDR3 totals 14 residues. Germline CDR1 and CDR2: DFQATT and SNEGSKA (reference sequence). The CDR3 sequence is CSAFTSVGGETQYF. The CDR3 DNA follows: TGCAGTGCTTTTACCAGTGTGGGGGGAGAGACCCAGTACTTC.

A word on this clonotype: At one end, the junction sequence differs from germline, possibly due to a read error. This chain uses TRBV6-5 with TRBJ2-4; D gene ambiguous. This CDR3 is 13 amino acids long. CDR1 is MNHEY and CDR2 is SVGAGI in the germline V gene. CDR3: CASLSPANNIQYF. CDR3 nucleotides: TGTGCCAGCCTTTCTCCAGCCAACAACATTCAGTACTTC.

In the case of this clonotype: Just one base apart from a much larger clone, this may be a read error. The V and J genes are TRBV28 and TRBJ2-3; 7 bases line up with TRBD2. The CDR3 has 14 amino acids. Germline lookup yields CDR1 MDHEN and CDR2 SYDVKM. The J segment lost 13 bases and the V segment lost 1 base, leaving 11 bases of the junction unmatched. This CDR3 is CASSLFLAVGEKYF. The CDR3 region has the DNA TGTGCCAGCAGTTTATTCCTAGCGGTGGGAGAAAAGTATTTT. Variable domain in full (rest from reference TRBV28 and TRBJ2-3): DVKVTQSSRYLVKRTGEKVFLECVQDMDHENMFWYRQDPGLGLRLIYFSYDVKMKEKGDIPEGYSVSREKKERFSLILESASTNQTSMYLCASSLFLAVGEKYFGPGTRLTVL.

Turning to this clonotype: An end of the junction does not agree with germline; a read error may underlie this. The chain uses TRBV7-8 and TRBJ1-5, with D perhaps matching TRBD1 (5 bases). Per the germline V gene, CDR1 is SGHVS and CDR2 is FQNEAQ. This CDR3 region has 13 residues. This CDR3 is CANSLRGNQAQHF. The CDR3 DNA reads TGTGCCAACAGCTTAAGGGGCAATCAGGCCCAGCATTTT. Full variable domain (rest looked up from reference TRBV7-8 and TRBJ1-5): GAGVSQSPRYKVAKRGQDVALRCDPISGHVSLFWYQQALGQGPEFLTYFQNEAQLDKSGLPSDRFFAERPEGSVSTLKIQRTQQEDSAVYLCANSLRGNQAQHFGDGTRLSIL.